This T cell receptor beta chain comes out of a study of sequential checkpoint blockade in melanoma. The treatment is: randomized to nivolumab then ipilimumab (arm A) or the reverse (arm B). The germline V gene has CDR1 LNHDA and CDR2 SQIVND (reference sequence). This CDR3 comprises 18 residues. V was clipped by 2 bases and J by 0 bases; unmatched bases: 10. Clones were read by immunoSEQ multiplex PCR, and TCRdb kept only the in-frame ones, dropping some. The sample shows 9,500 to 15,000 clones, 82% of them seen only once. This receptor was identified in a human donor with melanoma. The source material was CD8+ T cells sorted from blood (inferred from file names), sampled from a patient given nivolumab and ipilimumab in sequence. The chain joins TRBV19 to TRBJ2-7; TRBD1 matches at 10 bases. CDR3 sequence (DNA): TGTGCCAGTAGTATATCGGGGACAGGGGAAACCTTCTCCTACGAGCAGTACTTC. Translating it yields CASSISGTGETFSYEQYF.